One and the same sample provided the 18 T cell receptor beta chains below, sequenced in a study of cytomegalovirus exposure and HLA in healthy donors. Primers for the PCR totalled 60 Vbeta and 13 Jbeta. Assay used: immunoSEQ multiplex PCR; TCRdb lists only in-frame clones, some missing. Here the sample spans under 200,000 clones, roughly four fifths being singletons. The sample consisted of PBMCs. The receptor source for this set is a woman between 18 and 29 years old in good health and CMV-seronegative.

The chain recombines TRBV2 with TRBJ2-3; perhaps TRBD2 as D (5 bases). The V end lost 6 bases, the J end lost 6 bases, and 19 bases lay between the germline ends. Germline V CDR1 and CDR2: SNHLY, FYNNEI. CDR3 length: 15 residues. The CDR3 spells CASSALTSKRDTQYF. The CDR3 DNA reads TGTGCCAGCAGCGCGCTAACCTCCAAGCGGGATACGCAGTATTTT.

The CDR3 loop reads CASSYSSQGHQPQHF. In DNA, the CDR3 is TGTGCCAGCAGTTACTCGAGCCAGGGCCATCAGCCCCAGCATTTT. V gene TRBV6-6 combines with J gene TRBJ1-5, with D perhaps matching TRBD1 (5 bases). CDR1 is MNHNY, CDR2 SVGAGI, per germline (reference sequence). Deletions cut 0 bases from V and 5 bases from J, with 11 bases between. CDR3 length equals 15 residues.

This chain connects TRBV29-1 to TRBJ2-7, with 8 bases aligning to TRBD1. The CDR3 covers 13 residues. Unmatched junction bases numbered 9, after V lost 4 bases and J lost 7 bases. The germline gives CDR1 SQVTM, CDR2 ANQGSEA. Here the CDR3 DNA reads TGCAGCGTTGCCAAGGACAGGGTTTGGGAGCAGTACGTC. This translates into CSVAKDRVWEQYV.

This clone was picked up a small number of times. The V gene is TRBV2, the J gene TRBJ1-4; D is perhaps TRBD1 (5 bases). Germline V gene data show CDR1 as SNHLY and CDR2 as FYNNEI. Trimming pared 1 base from V and 11 bases from J, leaving 32 bases between. CDR3 length equals 20 residues. In nucleotides, the CDR3 is TGTGCCAGCAGTGAAGAAGGGCCCGACAGTGCCGGGTTTCAGGAGTGGAAACTGTTTTTT. It codes for CASSEEGPDSAGFQEWKLFF.

The J gene is TRBJ1-1, the V gene TRBV15, with D possibly matching TRBD1 (5 bases). CDR1 is LNHNV, CDR2 YYDKDF, per germline (reference sequence). Deletions cut 5 bases from V and 7 bases from J, with 14 bases between. The CDR3 sequence is 13 residues long. Written as DNA, the CDR3 is TGTGCCACCAGCCGGACACCTGAAGATGAAGCTTTCTTT. It translates to CATSRTPEDEAFF.

This chain links TRBV19 with TRBJ2-1; possibly TRBD2 for D (7 bases). The CDR3 has 15 amino acids. V lost 6 bases and J 8 bases, leaving 20 bases between the germline ends. Germline CDR1 and CDR2: LNHDA and SQIVND (reference sequence). CDR3: CASSMPGEGVYEQFF. CDR3 nucleotide sequence: TGTGCCAGTAGCATGCCGGGGGAGGGGGTCTATGAGCAGTTCTTC.

The chain employs TRBV9 and TRBJ2-1, with D maybe TRBD2 (6 bases). CDR3 length equals 13 residues. V lost 3 bases and J 9 bases, leaving 13 bases between the germline ends. Looked up from germline, CDR1 is SGDLS and CDR2 is YYNGEE. CDR3 region: CASSEEGLSEQFF. The CDR3 DNA is TGTGCCAGCAGCGAGGAGGGCCTCAGTGAGCAGTTCTTC. The variable domain in full, with the rest retrieved from reference TRBV9 and TRBJ2-1, is DSGVTQTPKHLITATGQRVTLRCSPRSGDLSVYWYQQSLDQGLQFLIQYYNGEERAKGNILERFSAQQFPDLHSELNLSSLELGDSALYFCASSEEGLSEQFFGPGTRLTVL.

DNA of the CDR3: TGTGCCAGCAGCTTTCAGGAAGACACTGAAGCTTTCTTT. It encodes CASSFQEDTEAFF. The chain links TRBV11-3 to TRBJ1-1; D is unresolved. V lost 3 bases to trimming and J lost 3 bases, with 8 bases between them. Germline assignment: CDR1 SGHNT and CDR2 YENEEA. The CDR3 totals 13 residues.

The chain joins TRBV6-6 to TRBJ2-7, with 9 nucleotides matching TRBD1. The J segment lost 4 bases and the V segment lost 3 bases, leaving 4 bases of the junction unmatched. Germline assignment: CDR1 MNHNY and CDR2 SVGAGI (reference sequence). The CDR3 has 14 amino acids. CDR3 residues: CASSYDRGGYEQYF. The CDR3 DNA is TGTGCCAGCAGTTATGACAGGGGGGGATACGAGCAGTACTTC.

The V gene is TRBV6-5, the J gene TRBJ2-5, with 12 bases matching TRBD2. This CDR3 spans 15 amino acids. V was pared by 4 bases and J by 5 bases, with 5 bases of the junction left unmatched. The V gene's germline CDR1 is MNHEY and CDR2 SVGAGI. The CDR3 protein is CASSSSTSGSETQYF. The CDR3 coding sequence is TGTGCCAGCAGTTCCTCGACTAGCGGGAGTGAGACCCAGTACTTC.

The chain uses TRBV5-1 and TRBJ2-3; no definite D call. Germline V gives CDR1 SGHRS, CDR2 YFSETQ. The CDR3 runs 13 residues. V lost 9 bases, J lost 3 bases, and 14 bases lay in between. CDR3 sequence: CANGDRGTDTQYF. The DNA of the CDR3 is TGCGCCAACGGTGACCGAGGAACAGATACGCAGTATTTT.

Turning to this clone: The sample has other DNA sequences that encode this CDR3 too. V and J are TRBV18 and TRBJ1-2, with 8 bases that match TRBD1. Germline V gives CDR1 KGHSH, CDR2 LQKENI. V was clipped by 3 bases and J by 2 bases; unmatched bases: 2. This CDR3 is built from 14 residues. The CDR3 is CASSPRTGNYGYTF. In DNA form, the CDR3 reads TGTGCCAGCTCACCCCGGACAGGGAACTATGGCTACACCTTC.

The V and J genes are TRBV30 and TRBJ2-1; 7 bases agree with TRBD2. This CDR3 spans 13 amino acids. Losses at the gene ends were 4 bases for V and 6 bases for J; bases not matched to a gene: 6. The germline gives CDR1 GTSNPN, CDR2 SVGIG (reference sequence). The CDR3 reads CAWTRGVLNEQFF. CDR3 in DNA: TGTGCCTGGACCCGGGGGGTCCTCAATGAGCAGTTCTTC.

The chain is built from TRBV6-5 and TRBJ2-7; the D gene is possibly TRBD2 (5 bases). Trimming cost V 4 bases and J 0 bases, with 10 bases left between them. The CDR3 contains 14 residues. Germline values: CDR1 MNHEY, CDR2 SVGAGI. The CDR3 spells CASSLTGSSYEQYV. The CDR3 coding sequence is TGTGCCAGCAGTTTGACTGGGAGCTCCTACGAGCAGTACGTC.

The V gene is TRBV9, the J gene TRBJ1-2; 9 bases line up with TRBD1. The germline V gene has CDR1 SGDLS and CDR2 YYNGEE. The ends lost 4 bases at V and 4 bases at J; junction bases unmatched: 5. CDR3 length equals 14 residues. The CDR3 is CASSRGQGSYGYTF. The CDR3, as DNA: TGTGCCAGCAGCCGCGGACAGGGGAGCTATGGCTACACCTTC.

The rearrangement links TRBV7-8 to TRBJ2-4, with D maybe TRBD2 (5 bases). The CDR3 covers 13 residues. Between the trimmed V and J ends, which lost 1 base and 8 bases, there was a span of 9 bases. The germline V gene encodes CDR1 SGHVS and CDR2 FQNEAQ. In nucleotides, the CDR3 is TGTGCCAGCAGCTTAGAACCCGGGGACATTCAGTACTTC. Its protein is CASSLEPGDIQYF.

CDR3 loop: CASSLGLESAQYF. CDR3 DNA sequence: TGTGCCAGCAGCTTAGGACTAGAGTCGGCCCAGTACTTC. The chain carries TRBV7-2 and TRBJ2-5; TRBD2 might be the D (6 bases). CDR1 is SGHTA, CDR2 FQGNSA, per germline. V dropped 1 base and J dropped 9 bases, with 12 bases sitting between them. The CDR3 is 13 amino acids.

The CDR3 region is CASSEDWGVPGGGYTF. DNA for the CDR3: TGTGCCAGCAGTGAAGATTGGGGCGTGCCTGGAGGGGGCTACACCTTC. V and J are TRBV6-1 and TRBJ1-2; TRBD1 might be the D (5 bases). The CDR3 covers 16 residues. Germline assignment: CDR1 MNHNS and CDR2 SASEGT. V was pared by 1 base and J by 8 bases, with 20 bases between.